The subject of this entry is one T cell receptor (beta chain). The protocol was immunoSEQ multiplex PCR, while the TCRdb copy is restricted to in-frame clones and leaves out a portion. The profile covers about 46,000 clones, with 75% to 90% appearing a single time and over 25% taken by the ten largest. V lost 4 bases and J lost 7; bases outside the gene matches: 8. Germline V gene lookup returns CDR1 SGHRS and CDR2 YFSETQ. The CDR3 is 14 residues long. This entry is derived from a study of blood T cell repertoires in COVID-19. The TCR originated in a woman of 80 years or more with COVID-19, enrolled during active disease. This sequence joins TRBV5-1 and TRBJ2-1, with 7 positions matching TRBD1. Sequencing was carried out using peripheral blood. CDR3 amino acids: CASSGSTGSNEQFF. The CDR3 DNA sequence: TGCGCCAGCAGCGGTTCGACAGGGTCGAATGAGCAGTTCTTC.